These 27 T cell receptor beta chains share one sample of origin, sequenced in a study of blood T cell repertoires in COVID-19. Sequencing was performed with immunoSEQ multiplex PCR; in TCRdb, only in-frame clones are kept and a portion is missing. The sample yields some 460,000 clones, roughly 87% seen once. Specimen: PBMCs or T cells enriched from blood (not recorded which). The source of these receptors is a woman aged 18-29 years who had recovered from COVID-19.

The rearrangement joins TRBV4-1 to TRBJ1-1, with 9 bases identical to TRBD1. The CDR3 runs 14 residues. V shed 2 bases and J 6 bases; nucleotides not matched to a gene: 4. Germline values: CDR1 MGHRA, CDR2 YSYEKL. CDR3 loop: CASSQTGGPSEAFF. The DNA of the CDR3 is TGCGCCAGCAGCCAAACAGGGGGCCCGTCTGAAGCTTTCTTT.

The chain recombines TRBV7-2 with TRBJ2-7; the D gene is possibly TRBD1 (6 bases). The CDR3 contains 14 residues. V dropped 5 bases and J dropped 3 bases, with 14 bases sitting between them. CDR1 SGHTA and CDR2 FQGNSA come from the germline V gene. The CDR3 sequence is CASSLRAGDYEQYF. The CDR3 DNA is TGTGCCAGCAGCCTCCGGGCAGGGGACTACGAGCAGTACTTC.

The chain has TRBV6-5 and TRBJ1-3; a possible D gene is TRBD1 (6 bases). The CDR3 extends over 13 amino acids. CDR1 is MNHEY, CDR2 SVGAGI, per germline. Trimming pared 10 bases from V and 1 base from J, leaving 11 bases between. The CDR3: CATRGLSGNTIYF. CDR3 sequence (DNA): TGTGCCACCAGGGGCCTTTCTGGAAACACCATATATTTT.

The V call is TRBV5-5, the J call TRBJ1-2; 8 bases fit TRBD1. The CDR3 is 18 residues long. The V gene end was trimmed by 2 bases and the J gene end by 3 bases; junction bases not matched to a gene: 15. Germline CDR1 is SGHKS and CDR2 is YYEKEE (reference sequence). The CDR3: CASSLLGDFRGRDYGYTF. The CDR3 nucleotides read TGTGCCAGCAGCTTATTGGGCGACTTCAGGGGGCGAGACTATGGCTACACCTTC.

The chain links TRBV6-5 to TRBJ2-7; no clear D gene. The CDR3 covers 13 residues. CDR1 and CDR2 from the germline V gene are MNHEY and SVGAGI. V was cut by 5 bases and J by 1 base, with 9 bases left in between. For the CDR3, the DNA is TGTGCCAGCAGTCCTGGAGCTTCCTACGAGCAGTACTTC. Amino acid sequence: CASSPGASYEQYF.

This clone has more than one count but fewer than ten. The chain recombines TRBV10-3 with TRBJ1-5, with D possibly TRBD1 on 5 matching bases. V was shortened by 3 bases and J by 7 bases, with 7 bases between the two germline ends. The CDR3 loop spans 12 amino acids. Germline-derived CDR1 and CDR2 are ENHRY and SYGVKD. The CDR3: CAISDRAQPQHF. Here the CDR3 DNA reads TGTGCCATCAGTGACAGGGCCCAGCCCCAGCATTTT.

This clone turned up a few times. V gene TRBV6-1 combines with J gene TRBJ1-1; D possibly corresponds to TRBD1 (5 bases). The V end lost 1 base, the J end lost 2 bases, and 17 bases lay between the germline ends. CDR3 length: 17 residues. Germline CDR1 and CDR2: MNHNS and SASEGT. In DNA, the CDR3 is TGTGCCAGCAGTGAAGTGTGGGGTCGAAGGGGTAACACTGAAGCTTTCTTT. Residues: CASSEVWGRRGNTEAFF.

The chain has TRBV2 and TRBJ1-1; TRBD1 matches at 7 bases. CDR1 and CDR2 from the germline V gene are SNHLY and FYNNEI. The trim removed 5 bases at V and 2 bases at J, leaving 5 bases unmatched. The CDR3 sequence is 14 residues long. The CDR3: CASSLYRGNTEAFF. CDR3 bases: TGTGCCAGCAGTTTGTACAGGGGAAACACTGAAGCTTTCTTT.

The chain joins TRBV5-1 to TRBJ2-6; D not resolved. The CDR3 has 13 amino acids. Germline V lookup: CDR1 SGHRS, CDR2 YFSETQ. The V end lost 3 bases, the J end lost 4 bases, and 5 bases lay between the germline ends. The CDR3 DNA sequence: TGCGCCAGCAGCTCTCCCGGGGCCAACGTCCTGACTTTC. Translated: CASSSPGANVLTF.

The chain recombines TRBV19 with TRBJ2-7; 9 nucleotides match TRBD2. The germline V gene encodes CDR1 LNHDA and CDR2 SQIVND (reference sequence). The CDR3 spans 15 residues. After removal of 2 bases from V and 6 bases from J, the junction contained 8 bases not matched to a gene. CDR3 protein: CASSIIAGDRSEQYF. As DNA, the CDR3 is TGTGCCAGTAGTATAATAGCGGGGGATAGGTCCGAGCAGTACTTC.

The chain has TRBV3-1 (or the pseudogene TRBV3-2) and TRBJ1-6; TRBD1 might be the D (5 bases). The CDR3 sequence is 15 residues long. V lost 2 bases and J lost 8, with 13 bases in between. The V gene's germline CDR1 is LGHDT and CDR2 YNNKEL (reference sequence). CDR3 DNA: TGTGCCAGCAGCCAAATGTCGGGGGTGGATTCACCCCTCCACTTT. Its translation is CASSQMSGVDSPLHF.

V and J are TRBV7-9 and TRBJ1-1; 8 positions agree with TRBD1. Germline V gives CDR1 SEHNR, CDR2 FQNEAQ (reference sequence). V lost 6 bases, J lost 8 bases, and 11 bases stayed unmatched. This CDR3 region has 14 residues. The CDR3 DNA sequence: TGTGCCAGCAGACCGTGGACAGGGATGGGGGAAGCTTTCTTT. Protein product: CASRPWTGMGEAFF.

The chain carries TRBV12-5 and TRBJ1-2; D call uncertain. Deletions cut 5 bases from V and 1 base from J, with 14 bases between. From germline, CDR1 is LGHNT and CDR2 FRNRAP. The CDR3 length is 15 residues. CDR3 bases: TGTGCTAGTGGTCGCCCACTAGAATATAACTATGGCTACACCTTC. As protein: CASGRPLEYNYGYTF.

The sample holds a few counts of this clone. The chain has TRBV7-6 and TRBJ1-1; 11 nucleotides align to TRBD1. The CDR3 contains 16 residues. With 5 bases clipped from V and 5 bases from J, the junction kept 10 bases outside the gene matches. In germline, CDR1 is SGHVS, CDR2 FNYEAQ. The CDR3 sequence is CASSPGQGANPTEAFF. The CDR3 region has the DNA TGTGCCAGCAGCCCAGGACAGGGGGCTAATCCGACTGAAGCTTTCTTT.

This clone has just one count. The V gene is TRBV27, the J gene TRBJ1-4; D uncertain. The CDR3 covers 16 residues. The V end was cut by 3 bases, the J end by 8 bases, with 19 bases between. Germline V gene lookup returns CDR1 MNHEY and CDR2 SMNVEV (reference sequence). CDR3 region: CASSFDGEAAGEKLFF. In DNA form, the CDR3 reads TGTGCCAGCAGTTTCGACGGGGAGGCAGCGGGGGAAAAACTGTTTTTT.

The chain's CDR3 is CATEEASTDTQYF. In nucleotides, the CDR3 is TGTGCCACCGAAGAGGCTAGCACAGATACGCAGTATTTT. This chain uses TRBV24-1 with TRBJ2-3, with unresolved D. Between the trimmed V and J ends, which lost 9 bases and 0 bases, there was a span of 9 bases. Looked up from germline, CDR1 is KGHDR and CDR2 is SFDVKD. The CDR3 runs to 13 residues.

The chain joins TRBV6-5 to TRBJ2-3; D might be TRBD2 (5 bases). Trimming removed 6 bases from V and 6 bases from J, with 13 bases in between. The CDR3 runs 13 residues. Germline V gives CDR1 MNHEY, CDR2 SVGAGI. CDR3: CASSRGSADTQYF. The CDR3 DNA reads TGTGCCAGCAGCCGGGGTTCGGCGGATACGCAGTATTTT.

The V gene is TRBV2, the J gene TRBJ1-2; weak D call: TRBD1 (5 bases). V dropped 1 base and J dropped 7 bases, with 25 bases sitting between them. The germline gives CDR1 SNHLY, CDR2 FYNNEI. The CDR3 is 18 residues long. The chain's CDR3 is CASSEGRVGQGGSFGYTF. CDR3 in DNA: TGTGCCAGCAGTGAAGGGCGAGTCGGCCAGGGAGGGTCGTTTGGCTACACCTTC.

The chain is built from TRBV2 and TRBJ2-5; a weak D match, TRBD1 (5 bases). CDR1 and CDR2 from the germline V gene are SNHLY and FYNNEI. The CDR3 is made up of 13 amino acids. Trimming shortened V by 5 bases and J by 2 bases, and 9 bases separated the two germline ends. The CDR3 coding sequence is TGTGCCAGCAGTCCGGACATGCAAGAGACCCAGTACTTC. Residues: CASSPDMQETQYF.

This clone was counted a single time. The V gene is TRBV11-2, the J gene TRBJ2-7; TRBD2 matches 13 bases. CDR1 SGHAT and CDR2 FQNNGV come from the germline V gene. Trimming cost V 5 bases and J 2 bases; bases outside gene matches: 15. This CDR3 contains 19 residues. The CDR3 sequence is CASSTLRTSGGPRPYEQYF. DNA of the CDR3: TGTGCCAGCAGCACCCTCCGGACTAGCGGGGGTCCCAGACCCTACGAGCAGTACTTC.

This CDR3 is CASTRLGGANTQYF. The CDR3 DNA is TGTGCCAGCACCAGACTAGGGGGCGCAAATACGCAGTATTTT. The chain employs TRBV6-5 and TRBJ2-3, with TRBD1 as a possible D gene (7 bases). The V end lost 7 bases, the J end lost 7 bases, and 18 bases lay between the germline ends. From germline, CDR1 is MNHEY and CDR2 SVGAGI. CDR3 length: 14 amino acids.

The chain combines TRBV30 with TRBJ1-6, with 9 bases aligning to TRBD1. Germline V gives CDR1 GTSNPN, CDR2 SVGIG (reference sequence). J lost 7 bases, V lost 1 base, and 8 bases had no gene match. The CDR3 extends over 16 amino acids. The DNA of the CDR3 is TGTGCCTGGAGTGCCCAAACAGGGGGCCGCAATTCACCCCTCCACTTT. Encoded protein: CAWSAQTGGRNSPLHF.

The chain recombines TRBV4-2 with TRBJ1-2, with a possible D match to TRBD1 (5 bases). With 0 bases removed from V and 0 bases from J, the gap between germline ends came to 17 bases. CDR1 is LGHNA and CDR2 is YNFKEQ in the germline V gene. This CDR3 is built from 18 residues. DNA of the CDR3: TGTGCCAGCAGCCAAGATGCAGGTACGGAGGGGCCTAACTATGGCTACACCTTC. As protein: CASSQDAGTEGPNYGYTF.

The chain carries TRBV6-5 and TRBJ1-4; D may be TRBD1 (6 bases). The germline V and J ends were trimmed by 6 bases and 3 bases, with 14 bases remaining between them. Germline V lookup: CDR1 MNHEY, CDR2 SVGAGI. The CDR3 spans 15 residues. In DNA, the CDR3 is TGTGCCAGCAGAGGGGGAGGGGGGCCTAATGAAAAACTGTTTTTT. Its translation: CASRGGGGPNEKLFF.

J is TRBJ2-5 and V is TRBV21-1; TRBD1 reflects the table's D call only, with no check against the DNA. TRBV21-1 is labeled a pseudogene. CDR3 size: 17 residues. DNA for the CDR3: TGTGCCAGCAGCAATTGTGGGGGGACGGACAGGGCGAAGACCCAGTACTTC. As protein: CASSNCGGTDRAKTQYF.

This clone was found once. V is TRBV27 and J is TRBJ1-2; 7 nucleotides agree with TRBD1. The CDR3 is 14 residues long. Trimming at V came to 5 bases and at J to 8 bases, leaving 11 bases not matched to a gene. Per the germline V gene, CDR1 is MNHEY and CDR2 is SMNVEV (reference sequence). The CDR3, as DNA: TGTGCCAGCAGTCCCAGAACGACAGGGTACGGCTACACCTTC. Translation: CASSPRTTGYGYTF.

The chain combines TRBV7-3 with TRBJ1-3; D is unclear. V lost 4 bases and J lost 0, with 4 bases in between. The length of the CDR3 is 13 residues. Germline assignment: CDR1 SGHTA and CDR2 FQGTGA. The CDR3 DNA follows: TGTGCCAGCAGCTCTCGCTCTGGAAACACCATATATTTT. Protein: CASSSRSGNTIYF. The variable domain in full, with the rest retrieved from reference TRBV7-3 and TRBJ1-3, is GAGVSQTPSNKVTEKGKYVELRCDPISGHTALYWYRQSLGQGPEFLIYFQGTGAADDSGLPNDRFFAVRPEGSVSTLKIQRTERGDSAVYLCASSSRSGNTIYFGEGSWLTVV.